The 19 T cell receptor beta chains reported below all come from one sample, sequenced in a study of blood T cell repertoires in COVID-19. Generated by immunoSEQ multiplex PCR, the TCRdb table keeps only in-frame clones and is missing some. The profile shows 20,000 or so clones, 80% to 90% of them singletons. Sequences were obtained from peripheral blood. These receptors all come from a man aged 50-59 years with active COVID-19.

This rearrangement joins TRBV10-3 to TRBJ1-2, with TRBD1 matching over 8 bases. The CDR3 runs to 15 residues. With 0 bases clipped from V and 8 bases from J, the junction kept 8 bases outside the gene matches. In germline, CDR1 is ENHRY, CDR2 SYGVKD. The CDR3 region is CAISESDRVRKGYTF. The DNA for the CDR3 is TGTGCCATCAGTGAGTCGGACAGGGTGAGGAAGGGCTACACCTTC.

The CDR3 DNA follows: TGTGCCAGCAGCTTGAATGGGATGGCGGGGGGGCAGTTCTTC. Its protein product is CASSLNGMAGGQFF. The chain is built from TRBV7-2 and TRBJ2-1, with 8 bases fitting TRBD2. Germline-derived CDR1 and CDR2 are SGHTA and FQGNSA. The junction had 10 bases not matched to a gene; V was cut back by 3 bases and J by 12 bases. CDR3 length: 14 residues.

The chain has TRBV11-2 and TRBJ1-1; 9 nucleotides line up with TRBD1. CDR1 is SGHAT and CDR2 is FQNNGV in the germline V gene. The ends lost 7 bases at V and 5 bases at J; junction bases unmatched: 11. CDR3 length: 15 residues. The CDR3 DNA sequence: TGTGCCAGCATCCTTCGGGGACAGGGATTTACTGAAGCTTTCTTT. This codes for CASILRGQGFTEAFF.

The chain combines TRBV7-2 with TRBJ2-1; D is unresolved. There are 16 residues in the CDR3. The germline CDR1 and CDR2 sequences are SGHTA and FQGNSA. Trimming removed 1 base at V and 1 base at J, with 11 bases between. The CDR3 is CASSLEAFRSYNEQFF. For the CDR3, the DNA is TGTGCCAGCAGCTTAGAAGCGTTTAGGTCCTACAATGAGCAGTTCTTC. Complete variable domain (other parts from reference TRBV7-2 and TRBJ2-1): GAGVSQSPSNKVTEKGKDVELRCDPISGHTALYWYRQSLGQGLEFLIYFQGNSAPDKSGLPSDRFSAERTGGSVSTLTIQRTQQEDSAVYLCASSLEAFRSYNEQFFGPGTRLTVL.

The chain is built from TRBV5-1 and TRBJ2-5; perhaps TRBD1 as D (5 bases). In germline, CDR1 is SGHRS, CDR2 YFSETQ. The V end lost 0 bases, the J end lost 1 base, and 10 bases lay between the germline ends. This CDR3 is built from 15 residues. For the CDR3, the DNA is TGCGCCAGCAGCTTGGACGGACATCCCCAAGAGACCCAGTACTTC. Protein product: CASSLDGHPQETQYF.

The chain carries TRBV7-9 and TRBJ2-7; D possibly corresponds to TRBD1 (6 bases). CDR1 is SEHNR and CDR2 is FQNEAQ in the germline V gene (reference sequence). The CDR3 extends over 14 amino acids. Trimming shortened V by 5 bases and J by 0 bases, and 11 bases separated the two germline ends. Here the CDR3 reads CASSGRGYSYEQYF. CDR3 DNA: TGTGCCAGCAGCGGCAGGGGTTACTCCTACGAGCAGTACTTC.

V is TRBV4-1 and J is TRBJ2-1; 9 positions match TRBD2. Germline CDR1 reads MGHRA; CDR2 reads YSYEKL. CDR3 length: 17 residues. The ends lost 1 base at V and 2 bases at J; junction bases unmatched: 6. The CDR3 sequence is CASSQGPAGGAYNEQFF. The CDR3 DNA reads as TGCGCCAGCAGCCAAGGGCCGGCGGGGGGGGCCTACAATGAGCAGTTCTTC.

The CDR3 DNA follows: TGCGCCAGCAGCCCGAGAGGAGGAGGAGACACTGAAGCTTTCTTT. Protein: CASSPRGGGDTEAFF. The rearrangement links TRBV4-1 to TRBJ1-1; D not certain. Per germline, CDR1 MGHRA and CDR2 YSYEKL. V lost 4 bases and J 3 bases, leaving 15 bases between the germline ends. This CDR3 region has 15 residues.

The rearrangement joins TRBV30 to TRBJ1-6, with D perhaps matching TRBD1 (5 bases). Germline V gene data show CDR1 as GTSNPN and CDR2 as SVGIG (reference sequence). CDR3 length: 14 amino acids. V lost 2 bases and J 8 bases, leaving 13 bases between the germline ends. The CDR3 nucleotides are TGTGCCTGGAGTATGGGACTGCCGGATTCACCCCTCCACTTT. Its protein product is CAWSMGLPDSPLHF.

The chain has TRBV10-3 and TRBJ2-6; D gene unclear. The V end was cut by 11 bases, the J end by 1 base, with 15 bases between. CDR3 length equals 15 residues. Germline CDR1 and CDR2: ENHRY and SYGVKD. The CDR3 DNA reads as TGTGCCTCCCAGGTGGCCCAGTCTGGGGCCAACGTCCTGACTTTC. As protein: CASQVAQSGANVLTF.

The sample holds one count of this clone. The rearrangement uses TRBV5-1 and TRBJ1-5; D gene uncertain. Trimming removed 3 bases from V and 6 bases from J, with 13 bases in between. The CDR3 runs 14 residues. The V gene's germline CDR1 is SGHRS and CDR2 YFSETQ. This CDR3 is CASSWSTWAQPQHF. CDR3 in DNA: TGCGCCAGCAGCTGGTCTACTTGGGCTCAGCCCCAGCATTTT.

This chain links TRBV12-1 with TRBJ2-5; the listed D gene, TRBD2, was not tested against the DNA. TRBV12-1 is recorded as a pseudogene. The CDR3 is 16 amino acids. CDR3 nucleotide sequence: TGTGCCAGCAGCCCCTTTTGCGGGGGGGGGCAAGAGACCCAGTACTTC. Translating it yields CASSPFCGGGQETQYF.

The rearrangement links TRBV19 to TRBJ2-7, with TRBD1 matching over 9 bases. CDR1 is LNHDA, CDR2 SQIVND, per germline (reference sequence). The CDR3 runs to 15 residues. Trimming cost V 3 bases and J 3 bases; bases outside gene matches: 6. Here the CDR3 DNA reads TGTGCCAGTAGTATCGGACAGGGGCCGTTCTACGAGCAGTACTTC. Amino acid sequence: CASSIGQGPFYEQYF.

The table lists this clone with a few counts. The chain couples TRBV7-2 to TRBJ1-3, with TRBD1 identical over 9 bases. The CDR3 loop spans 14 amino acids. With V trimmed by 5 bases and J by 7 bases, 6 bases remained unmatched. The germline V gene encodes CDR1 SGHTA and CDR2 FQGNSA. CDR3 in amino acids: CASSVRQGGNTIYF. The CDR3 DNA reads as TGTGCCAGCAGCGTTAGACAGGGGGGGAACACCATATATTTT.

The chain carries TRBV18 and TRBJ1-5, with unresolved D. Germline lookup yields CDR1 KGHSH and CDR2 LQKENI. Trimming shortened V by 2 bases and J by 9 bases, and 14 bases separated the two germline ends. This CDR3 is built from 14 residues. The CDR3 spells CASSPYGKSGPQHF. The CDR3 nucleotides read TGTGCCAGCTCACCATATGGTAAATCGGGGCCCCAGCATTTT.

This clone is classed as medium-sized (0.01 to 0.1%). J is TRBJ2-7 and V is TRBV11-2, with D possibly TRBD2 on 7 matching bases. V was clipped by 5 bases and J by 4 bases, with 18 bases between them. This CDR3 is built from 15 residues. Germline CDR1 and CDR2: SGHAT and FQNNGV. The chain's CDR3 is CASSARGGGVYEQYF. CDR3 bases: TGTGCCAGCAGCGCCCGGGGCGGGGGCGTTTACGAGCAGTACTTC.

CDR3 sequence reads: CASSQGYREQSSGANVLTF. The CDR3 DNA is TGTGCCAGCAGCCAAGGCTATCGAGAACAGAGCTCTGGGGCCAACGTCCTGACTTTC. This chain uses TRBV3-1 (or the pseudogene TRBV3-2) with TRBJ2-6; no definite D call. In germline, CDR1 is LGHDT, CDR2 YNNKEL (reference sequence). CDR3 length equals 19 residues. The ends were cut back, 1 base at V and 0 bases at J, with 16 bases in the middle.

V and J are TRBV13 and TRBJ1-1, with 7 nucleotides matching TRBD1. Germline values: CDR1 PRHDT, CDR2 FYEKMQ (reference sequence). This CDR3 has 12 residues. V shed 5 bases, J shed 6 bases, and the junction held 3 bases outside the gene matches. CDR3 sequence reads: CASSLGTAEAFF. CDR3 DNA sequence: TGTGCCAGCAGCCTCGGGACAGCTGAAGCTTTCTTT.

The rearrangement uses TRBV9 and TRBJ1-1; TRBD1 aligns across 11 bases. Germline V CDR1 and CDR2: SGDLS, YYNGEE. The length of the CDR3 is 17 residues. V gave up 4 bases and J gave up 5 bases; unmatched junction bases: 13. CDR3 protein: CASSLSGGTGGGTEAFF. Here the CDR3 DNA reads TGTGCCAGCAGCCTTTCAGGCGGGACAGGGGGTGGAACTGAAGCTTTCTTT.